This passage covers 28 T cell receptor beta chains from one sample sequenced in a study of early T cells in non-severe SARS-CoV-2 infection. TCRdb re-derived calls from the 5' RACE reads in MiXCR, one entry per CDR3 protein. The sample records about 76,000 distinct CDR3 sequences, less than 20% being singletons. What was sequenced was whole blood. The receptors here all came from an adult who was a healthcare worker with PCR-confirmed SARS-CoV-2 infection or an uninfected control (not recorded which).

Comment on this clonotype: A much larger clone differs from this one at a single base, so this may be a read error. This chain joins TRBV9 and TRBJ1-6; tentatively, D is TRBD1 (6 bases). Germline V gene lookup returns CDR1 SGDLS and CDR2 YYNGEE. This CDR3 spans 15 amino acids. CDR3: CASSALQGRNSALHF. The CDR3 DNA is TGTGCCAGCAGCGCACTACAGGGAAGGAATTCAGCCCTCCACTTT. The entire variable domain, with the rest obtained from reference TRBV9 and TRBJ1-6, is as follows: DSGVTQTPKHLITATGQRVTLRCSPRSGDLSVYWYQQSLDQGLQFLIQYYNGEERAKGNILERFSAQQFPDLHSELNLSSLELGDSALYFCASSALQGRNSALHFGNGTRLTVT.

The chain couples TRBV28 to TRBJ1-4, with a possible D match to TRBD1 (6 bases). Per germline, CDR1 MDHEN and CDR2 SYDVKM. This CDR3 contains 14 residues. Written as DNA, the CDR3 is TGTGCTACTCGGGACACGGCAACTAATGAAAAACTGTTTTTT. Protein sequence: CATRDTATNEKLFF. Full variable domain (missing parts from reference TRBV28 and TRBJ1-4): DVKVTQSSRYLVKRTGEKVFLECVQDMDHENMFWYRQDPGLGLRLIYFSYDVKMKEKGDIPEGYSVSREKKERFSLILESASTNQTSMYLCATRDTATNEKLFFGSGTQLSVL.

This clonotype occurred a few times. DNA for the CDR3: TGTGCCAGCAGCTTAACCCTGGACAGGGGCCACGAGCAGTACTTC. Protein: CASSLTLDRGHEQYF. The chain has TRBV7-8 and TRBJ2-7; 9 nucleotides line up with TRBD1. V lost 2 bases, J lost 5 bases, and 7 bases stayed unmatched. Germline CDR1 SGHVS, CDR2 FQNEAQ. The CDR3 consists of 15 residues.

The chain recombines TRBV7-8 with TRBJ2-3; D might be TRBD2 (5 bases). Per the germline V gene, CDR1 is SGHVS and CDR2 is FQNEAQ. Trimming pared 2 bases from V and 4 bases from J, leaving 10 bases between. CDR3 length equals 14 residues. In DNA, the CDR3 is TGTGCCAGCAGCTTACTCGGAGGTGCAGATACGCAGTATTTT. Protein product: CASSLLGGADTQYF.

This clonotype has only a few counts. V gene TRBV28 combines with J gene TRBJ1-1, with D maybe TRBD1 (5 bases). CDR3 length: 14 amino acids. Germline CDR1 and CDR2: MDHEN and SYDVKM. Trimming stripped 7 bases from V and 4 bases from J, with 16 bases between. CDR3 region: CASKDLVQGTEAFF. The CDR3 nucleotides are TGTGCCAGCAAGGATTTGGTCCAGGGCACTGAAGCTTTCTTT.

In its sample, this clonotype was seen many times. The CDR3 nucleotides read TGTGCCAGCAGGGAAGGGACAACTAGCAATCAGCCCCAGCATTTT. This sequence encodes CASREGTTSNQPQHF. This chain links TRBV12-3 or TRBV12-4 with TRBJ1-5; tentatively, D is TRBD1 (6 bases). The V gene lost 6 bases and the J gene lost 0 bases, with 12 bases spanning the gap. CDR3 length: 15 residues.

The rearrangement joins TRBV28 to TRBJ2-5; 13 positions agree with TRBD2. The CDR3 has 16 residues. CDR1 MDHEN and CDR2 SYDVKM come from the germline V gene. J lost 4 bases, V lost 3 bases, and 5 bases had no gene match. CDR3 coding DNA: TGTGCCAGCAGTTTGCGGACTAGCGGGAGACGAGAGACCCAGTACTTC. Translating it yields CASSLRTSGRRETQYF.

The chain has TRBV4-1 and TRBJ1-2; 10 nucleotides agree with TRBD1. Germline assignment: CDR1 MGHRA and CDR2 YSYEKL. V trimming: 5 bases; J trimming: 7 bases; junction bases outside the gene matches: 4. CDR3 length: 13 residues. The CDR3 here is CASSAGTGVGYTF. As DNA, the CDR3 is TGCGCCAGCAGCGCCGGGACAGGGGTTGGCTACACCTTC.

This clonotype was detected only once. This chain connects TRBV21-1 to TRBJ2-7; the DNA was not compared with TRBD1, the D call given in the table. TRBV21-1 is flagged as a pseudogene. This CDR3 has 16 residues. The CDR3 is CASSKDPRTAYYEQYF. As DNA, the CDR3 is TGTGCCAGCAGCAAAGACCCCCGGACAGCCTACTACGAGCAGTACTTC.

In this sample, this clonotype turned up a few times. The rearrangement joins TRBV6-1 to TRBJ1-6; D possibly corresponds to TRBD1 (6 bases). CDR1 and CDR2 from the germline V gene are MNHNS and SASEGT. Trimming removed 4 bases from V and 9 bases from J, with 10 bases in between. The CDR3 has 13 amino acids. The CDR3 coding sequence is TGTGCCAGCAGTGTACAGGGAAGTTCACCCCTCCACTTT. Translated, it gives CASSVQGSSPLHF.

The DNA of the CDR3 is TGTGCCAGCAGTTTAAGGGAGTCAGGCCTGGTCGAGCAGTACTTC. This codes for CASSLRESGLVEQYF. The chain joins TRBV28 to TRBJ2-7; D possibly corresponds to TRBD2 (5 bases). The CDR3 consists of 15 residues. Germline V lookup: CDR1 MDHEN, CDR2 SYDVKM. V lost 2 bases and J 6 bases, leaving 17 bases between the germline ends.

This chain uses TRBV5-8 with TRBJ2-7; D possibly corresponds to TRBD2 (5 bases). The CDR3 extends over 13 amino acids. The V and J ends lost 7 bases and 2 bases respectively, with 13 bases between them. Germline values: CDR1 SGHTS, CDR2 YDEGEE. The CDR3 is CASQTGYTYEQYF. As DNA, the CDR3 is TGTGCCAGCCAGACGGGATATACCTACGAGCAGTACTTC.

V usage is TRBV20-1 and J usage is TRBJ2-1; no definite D call. V dropped 6 bases and J dropped 4 bases, with 22 bases sitting between them. The CDR3 has 16 amino acids. Germline V gene lookup returns CDR1 DFQATT and CDR2 SNEGSKA (reference sequence). The CDR3 reads CSASEGQLILYNEQFF. The DNA for the CDR3 is TGCAGTGCATCAGAAGGGCAACTTATCCTATACAATGAGCAGTTCTTC.

The table lists this clonotype with many counts. The chain recombines TRBV20-1 with TRBJ2-1; D is undetermined. Germline V lookup: CDR1 DFQATT, CDR2 SNEGSKA (reference sequence). V dropped 4 bases and J dropped 6 bases, with 22 bases sitting between them. The CDR3 sequence is 16 residues long. CDR3 residues: CSAIPPNSRQSNEQFF. CDR3 in DNA: TGCAGTGCTATCCCTCCTAATAGTCGGCAAAGCAATGAGCAGTTCTTC.

This clonotype was found many times. The rearrangement links TRBV3-1 to TRBJ2-4; the match to TRBD1 covers 7 bases. Per the germline V gene, CDR1 is LGHDT and CDR2 is YNNKEL (reference sequence). With 6 bases clipped from V and 4 bases from J, the junction kept 6 bases outside the gene matches. This CDR3 has 14 amino acids. CDR3 loop: CASSETGSKNIQYF. In nucleotides, the CDR3 is TGTGCCAGCAGTGAGACAGGGTCAAAAAACATTCAGTACTTC.

This clonotype has a handful of counts. The chain has TRBV4-3 and TRBJ1-1; no firm D call. Germline assignment: CDR1 LGHNA and CDR2 YSLEER. The CDR3 consists of 14 residues. The V end was cut by 1 base, the J end by 5 bases, with 11 bases between. The CDR3 loop is CASSQARGLTEAFF. The CDR3 DNA follows: TGCGCCAGCAGCCAAGCCCGAGGTCTGACTGAAGCTTTCTTT.

This clonotype was detected a few times. This sequence joins TRBV12-3 or TRBV12-4 and TRBJ1-2; 9 nucleotides match TRBD1. Trimming cost V 6 bases and J 5 bases; bases outside gene matches: 10. The CDR3 covers 15 residues. The CDR3 sequence: CASSQGNRGQYGYTF. CDR3 in DNA: TGTGCCAGCAGCCAAGGCAACAGGGGGCAGTATGGCTACACCTTC.

As regards this clonotype: Compared with germline, one end of the junction differs, possibly owing to a read error. The chain recombines TRBV7-9 with TRBJ2-3; TRBD2 might be the D (5 bases). Per the germline V gene, CDR1 is SEHNR and CDR2 is FQNEAQ (reference sequence). The CDR3 sequence is 10 residues long. This CDR3 reads CAAQDEVEDF. CDR3 nucleotides: TGTGCAGCCCAAGATGAAGTGGAGGATTTT.

This clonotype was observed at least ten times. This sequence joins TRBV12-3 or TRBV12-4 and TRBJ1-5, with D perhaps matching TRBD1 (5 bases). Trimming pared 3 bases from V and 4 bases from J, leaving 16 bases between. The CDR3 loop spans 16 amino acids. This chain's CDR3 is CASSLSRTQGNQPQHF. The CDR3 bases are TGTGCCAGCAGTTTGAGTCGGACACAAGGTAATCAGCCCCAGCATTTT.

V gene TRBV27 combines with J gene TRBJ1-2; D not certain. The CDR3 contains 14 residues. V shed 0 bases and J shed 4 bases, with 9 bases lying between them. Germline V gene data show CDR1 as MNHEY and CDR2 as SMNVEV (reference sequence). CDR3 protein: CASSLSGNLYGYTF. The CDR3 DNA is TGTGCCAGCAGTTTATCGGGAAACCTCTATGGCTACACCTTC.

The chain combines TRBV7-2 with TRBJ2-7; D is possibly TRBD2 (5 bases). V was trimmed by 5 bases and J by 3 bases, leaving 11 bases between them. Germline V CDR1 and CDR2: SGHTA, FQGNSA. The CDR3 extends over 13 amino acids. Here the CDR3 reads CASSRTYIYEQYF. In DNA, the CDR3 is TGTGCCAGCAGCAGGACTTATATCTACGAGCAGTACTTC.

Many counts were recorded for this clonotype. This chain joins TRBV28 and TRBJ1-5; TRBD1 matches 9 bases. After removal of 6 bases from V and 1 base from J, the junction contained 4 bases not matched to a gene. The germline gives CDR1 MDHEN, CDR2 SYDVKM. The CDR3 loop spans 15 amino acids. The CDR3 region has the DNA TGTGCCAGCAGGTCCGGGACAGGGAGCAATCAGCCCCAGCATTTT. This gives the protein CASRSGTGSNQPQHF.

This clonotype was seen a few times. The chain couples TRBV7-9 to TRBJ2-1; no firm D call. Germline CDR1 is SEHNR and CDR2 is FQNEAQ (reference sequence). Trimming left V 3 bases short and J 8 bases short, with 11 bases between. The CDR3 spans 13 residues. This CDR3 is CASSFGRVDEQFF. The CDR3 nucleotides read TGTGCCAGCAGCTTTGGTAGGGTTGATGAGCAGTTCTTC.

A few counts support this clonotype. This chain joins TRBV6-2 or TRBV6-3 and TRBJ2-4; the match to TRBD2 covers 11 bases. Germline CDR1 MNHEY, CDR2 SVGEGT. The CDR3 totals 16 residues. Trimming removed 5 bases from V and 9 bases from J; junction bases left unmatched: 12. This CDR3 reads CASSALAGDSRSIQYF. The CDR3 bases are TGTGCCAGCAGTGCACTAGCGGGAGACTCCCGGAGCATTCAGTACTTC.

This clonotype turned up a few times. V gene TRBV29-1 combines with J gene TRBJ2-7, with TRBD1 matching over 9 bases. In germline, CDR1 is SQVTM, CDR2 ANQGSEA. V trimming: 3 bases; J trimming: 4 bases; junction bases outside the gene matches: 4. The CDR3 consists of 13 residues. CDR3 nucleotides: TGCAGCGTTGAGGGACAGGGTATATACGAGCAGTACTTC. Its translation is CSVEGQGIYEQYF.

Only a few counts were recorded for this clonotype. V gene TRBV20-1 combines with J gene TRBJ1-3; unclear D gene. Deletions cut 0 bases from V and 2 bases from J, with 11 bases between. Per the germline V gene, CDR1 is DFQATT and CDR2 is SNEGSKA (reference sequence). The CDR3 contains 15 residues. The CDR3 region has the DNA TGCAGTGCTAGAGATTTTCAGGCCCCTGGAAACACCATATATTTT. Residues: CSARDFQAPGNTIYF.

This clonotype was found many times. V gene TRBV6-6 combines with J gene TRBJ1-1, with D possibly matching TRBD1 (6 bases). The CDR3 consists of 14 residues. Trimming pared 6 bases from V and 6 bases from J, leaving 17 bases between. Germline V gene lookup returns CDR1 MNHNY and CDR2 SVGAGI (reference sequence). CDR3 nucleotide sequence: TGTGCCAGCAGCCCACAGGGCGAGGTCGCTGAAGCTTTCTTT. Translating gives CASSPQGEVAEAFF.

This clonotype was counted only a few times. The CDR3 protein is CSVGFSYEQYF. The CDR3 region has the DNA TGCAGCGTCGGCTTTTCCTACGAGCAGTACTTC. This sequence joins TRBV29-1 and TRBJ2-7; D is uncertain. CDR1 and CDR2 (germline): SQVTM, ANQGSEA. Trimming took 6 bases from V and 1 from J, leaving 7 bases between them. There are 11 residues in the CDR3.